This T cell receptor beta chain is drawn from a study of OX40 agonist ivuxolimab in advanced cancers. Turning to the study itself: A diagnosis of hepatocellular carcinoma, melanoma, renal cell or head and neck cancer was present in dose-escalation patients. Partial responses occurred in three patients (one hepatocellular carcinoma, two cutaneous melanoma).

Some clones are missing from TCRdb's copy, which holds only in-frame ones; the method was immunoSEQ multiplex PCR. The sample includes some 83,000 clones, about 90% seen only once; the top ten take 8.4%. A remark on this clone: Its antigen is unknown.

Findings of the study overall: The study found that CD8+ T cells averaged more expanded clones than CD4+.

V lost 5 bases and J 2 bases, leaving 18 bases between the germline ends. Germline V gene lookup returns CDR1 LNHNV and CDR2 YYDKDF (reference sequence). CDR3 length: 16 amino acids. J is TRBJ1-2 and V is TRBV15, with D unclear. The specimen comprised CD4+ or CD8+ T cells sorted from blood, sampled in a trial of the OX40 agonist ivuxolimab. This sequence originates from an adult with an advanced solid tumor such as melanoma, head and neck, liver or kidney cancer. DNA for the CDR3: TGTGCCACCAGCTCTACGAGACATGGGCCGAACTATGGCTACACCTTC. It codes for CATSSTRHGPNYGYTF.